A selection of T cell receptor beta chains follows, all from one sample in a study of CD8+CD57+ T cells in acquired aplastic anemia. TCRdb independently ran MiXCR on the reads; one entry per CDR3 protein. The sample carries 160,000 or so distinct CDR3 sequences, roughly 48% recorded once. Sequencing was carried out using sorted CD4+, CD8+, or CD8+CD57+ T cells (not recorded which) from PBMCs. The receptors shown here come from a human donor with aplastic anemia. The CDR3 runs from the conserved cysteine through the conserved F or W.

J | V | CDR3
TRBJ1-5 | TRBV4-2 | CASSQDGQVNQPQHF
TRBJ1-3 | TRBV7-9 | CASSLNAGNTIYF
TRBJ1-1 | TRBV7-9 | CASSQTGGTEAFF
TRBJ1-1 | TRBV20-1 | CSARMNTEAFF
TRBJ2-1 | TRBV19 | CASSIDGSSGGEVNEQFF
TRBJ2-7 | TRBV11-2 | CASSSRPGEPEQYF
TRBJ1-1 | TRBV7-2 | CASSLTITLPEAFF
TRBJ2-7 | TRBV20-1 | CSARGLAFSSYEQYF
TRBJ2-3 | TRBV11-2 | CANSSSGGAVGDTQYF
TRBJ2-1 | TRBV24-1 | CATSDRSPGQGYNEQFF
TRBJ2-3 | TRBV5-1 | CASSFGLAIDTQYF
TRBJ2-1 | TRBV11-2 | CASSLGSGASSYNEQFF
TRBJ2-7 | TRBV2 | CASRTGSSYEQYF
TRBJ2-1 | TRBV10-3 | CAISESGGGYNEQFF
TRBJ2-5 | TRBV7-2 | CASSLGEDAPQYF
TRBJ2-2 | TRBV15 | CATSPRDPNTGELFF
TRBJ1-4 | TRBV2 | CASYPGTATNEKLFF
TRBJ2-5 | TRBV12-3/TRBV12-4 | CASSPLETQYF
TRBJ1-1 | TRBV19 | CASSQESGQGAEAFF
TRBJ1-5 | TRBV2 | CASSEARLPQHF
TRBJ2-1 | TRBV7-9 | CASSPDGPYNEQFF
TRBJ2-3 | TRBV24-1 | CATSDGASDTQYF
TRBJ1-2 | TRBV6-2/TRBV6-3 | CASGIWRSDGYTF
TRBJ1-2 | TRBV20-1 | CSASGQANYGYTF
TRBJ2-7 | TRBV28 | CASSPSTTPYEQYF
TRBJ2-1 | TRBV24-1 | CATSDSGDEQFF
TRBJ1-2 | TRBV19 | CASSIPTGTGNTF
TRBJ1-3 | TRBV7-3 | CASSDPHSGNTIYF
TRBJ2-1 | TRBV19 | CASSKRGPGSEQFF
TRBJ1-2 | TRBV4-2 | CASSQVGVGGAISDYGYTF
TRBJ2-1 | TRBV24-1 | CATSDITSGRYNEQFF
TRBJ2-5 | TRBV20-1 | CSAISGRETQYF
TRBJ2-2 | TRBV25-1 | CASRRGGSTGELFF
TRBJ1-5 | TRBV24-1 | CATRAAGNQPQHF
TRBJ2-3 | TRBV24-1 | CATSVGAGGSTDTQYF
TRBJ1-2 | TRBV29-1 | CSVEDLDRVSLYGYTF
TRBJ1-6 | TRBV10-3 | CAISEGQLPGDSPLHF
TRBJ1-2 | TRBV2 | CASSPYYGYTF
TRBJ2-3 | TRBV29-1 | CSSSGRDTQYF
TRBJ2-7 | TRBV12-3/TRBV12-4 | CASSSMGGYEQYF
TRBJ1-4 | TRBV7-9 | CASSLAETVDEKLFF
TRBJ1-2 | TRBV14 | CASSRWDSANYGYTF
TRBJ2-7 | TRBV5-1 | CASSLRDRVPEQYF
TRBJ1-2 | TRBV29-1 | CSGEGPGQGASGYTF
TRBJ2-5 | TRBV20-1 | CSATSQETQYF
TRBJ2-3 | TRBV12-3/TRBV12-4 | CASSLRAAHQTSGRDTQYF
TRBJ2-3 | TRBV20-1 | CSARNPGTDTQYF
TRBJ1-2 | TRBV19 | CASSIVRREDYGYTF
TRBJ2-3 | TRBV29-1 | CSAGDSDTQYF
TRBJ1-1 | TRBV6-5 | CATYQDRGTEAFF
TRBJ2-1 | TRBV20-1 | CSARGGGWDEQFF
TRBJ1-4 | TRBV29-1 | CSVQGISNEKLFF
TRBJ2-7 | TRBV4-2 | CASSREVDYEQYF
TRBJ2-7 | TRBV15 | CATSSGGPPYEQYF